These T cell receptor beta chains were read from a single sample in a study of post-analysis software for immune sequencing data. From the PCR reads, TCRdb called clonotypes with MiXCR, one entry per CDR3 protein. The sample has more than 350,000 distinct CDR3 sequences, about 39% seen once. Sequenced sample: blood. The receptor source for this set is a girl aged 2-10 years with multiple sclerosis. The CDR3 runs from the conserved cysteine through the conserved F or W. Each record gives: CDR3 protein, CDR3 DNA, D gene, V gene, J gene, clone size. The D gene is left open where the match is weak. Not all rows give a size; the values are once, few, many and, for expanded clones, a class.

CASSLVGVGPRLDGYTF	TGTGCCAGCAGCTTAGTAGGAGTGGGACCCCGACTAGATGGCTACACCTTC	NA	TRBV7-2	TRBJ1-2	NA
CASRAYSQETQYF	TGTGCCAGCAGGGCTTACAGCCAAGAGACCCAGTACTTC	NA	TRBV7-2	TRBJ2-5	NA
CASSLGDRLYGYTF	TGTGCCAGCAGTTTAGGGGACAGGCTCTATGGCTACACCTTC	TRBD1	TRBV12-3/TRBV12-4	TRBJ1-2	NA
CASSQPLGQGGTEAFF	TGCGCCAGCAGCCAACCTCTCGGACAGGGGGGCACTGAAGCTTTCTTT	TRBD1	TRBV4-1	TRBJ1-1	NA
CASTRAGSANYGYTF	TGTGCCAGCACTCGAGCAGGGTCAGCTAACTATGGCTACACCTTC	NA	TRBV2	TRBJ1-2	once
CASSVRDVYNEQFF	TGTGCCAGCAGCGTCCGGGACGTCTACAATGAGCAGTTCTTC	NA	TRBV9	TRBJ2-1	NA
CASNQSYEQYF	TGTGCCAGCAATCAGAGCTACGAGCAGTACTTC	NA	TRBV27	TRBJ2-7	few
CSAIPPGRDIQYF	TGCAGTGCTATCCCGCCGGGGAGGGACATTCAGTACTTC	TRBD2	TRBV20-1	TRBJ2-4	NA
CASSLIAGDYNEQFF	TGCGCCAGCAGCTTGATAGCGGGAGACTACAATGAGCAGTTCTTC	TRBD2	TRBV5-1	TRBJ2-1	few
CASSYGQVKNYGYTF	TGTGCCAGCAGCTACGGACAGGTGAAAAACTATGGCTACACCTTC	TRBD1	TRBV11-2	TRBJ1-2	NA
CASSPFVGKNIQYF	TGTGCCAGCTCACCATTTGTCGGGAAAAACATTCAGTACTTC	NA	TRBV18	TRBJ2-4	NA
CASSSGTGGNQPQHF	TGCGCCAGCAGCTCGGGGACAGGGGGGAATCAGCCCCAGCATTTT	TRBD1	TRBV5-1	TRBJ1-5	NA
CASTIRQGAADTQYF	TGTGCCAGCACAATACGACAGGGGGCGGCAGATACGCAGTATTTT	TRBD1	TRBV18	TRBJ2-3	NA
CSARTTSYNEQFF	TGCAGTGCTAGGACTACCTCCTACAATGAGCAGTTCTTC	NA	TRBV20-1	TRBJ2-1	few
CSARSGLDEKLFF	TGCAGTGCTAGGTCCGGGTTAGATGAAAAACTGTTTTTT	NA	TRBV20-1	TRBJ1-4	NA
CASTLRRSTDTQYF	TGTGCCAGCACCCTAAGGAGAAGCACAGATACGCAGTATTTT	NA	TRBV12-3/TRBV12-4	TRBJ2-3	NA
CASSEGLAVILEYNEQFF	TGTGCCAGCAGTGAAGGGCTAGCGGTTATATTAGAATACAATGAGCAGTTCTTC	TRBD2	TRBV2	TRBJ2-1	NA
CSARESRTGLSQYF	TGCAGTGCTAGAGAATCTAGGACAGGGCTGTCGCAGTACTTC	TRBD1	TRBV20-1	TRBJ2-5	NA
CSARDFGGETQYF	TGCAGTGCTAGAGATTTCGGTGGGGAGACCCAGTACTTC	NA	TRBV20-1	TRBJ2-5	NA
CAWGRDRAFGYTF	TGTGCCTGGGGCCGGGACAGGGCCTTCGGCTACACCTTC	TRBD1	TRBV30	TRBJ1-2	NA
CASSDDSYEQYF	TGTGCCAGCAGTGACGATTCCTACGAGCAGTACTTC	NA	TRBV6-1	TRBJ2-7	few
CASSFGGRGVGWDEQYF	TGTGCCAGCAGTTTCGGGGGTCGCGGCGTGGGGTGGGATGAGCAGTACTTC	NA	TRBV27	TRBJ2-5	few
CASGQDPFNVYEQYF	TGCGCCAGCGGCCAAGATCCCTTTAATGTCTACGAGCAGTACTTC	NA	TRBV4-1	TRBJ2-7	once
CASSSGTRGEGYTF	TGTGCCAGCAGCTCCGGGACGAGGGGTGAGGGCTACACCTTC	NA	TRBV4-2	TRBJ1-2	NA
CASSSSRAANYGYTF	TGTGCCAGCAGCTCAAGCAGAGCCGCTAACTATGGCTACACCTTC	NA	TRBV7-9	TRBJ1-2	NA